This T cell receptor beta chain appears in the sequencing data of a study of cytomegalovirus exposure and HLA in healthy donors. Study-level information: A preliminary data release comprised tens of millions of unique TCRs obtained from HLA-typed donors.

PCR used 60 Vbeta primers and 13 Jbeta primers. Measured with immunoSEQ multiplex PCR; TCRdb has only the in-frame clones, and not every one. Of about 130,000 clones listed, 74% were seen once; the top ten hold around 4.1%. V was cut by 9 bases and J by 1 base, with 19 bases left in between. From germline, CDR1 is LNHDA and CDR2 SQIVND (reference sequence). This CDR3 is built from 16 residues. On this clone: Its antigen is undetermined.

Study-wide results and caveats: Among TCR beta chains, those listed as cytomegalovirus-associated numbered around 180. In a later analysis, TCR association rates varied by HLA locus: DRB1 most, HLA-C fewest. Productive status was seen about 90% or about 30% of the time for most TCR beta V segments in an earlier analysis.

The chain combines TRBV19 with TRBJ1-3; D not certain. The receptor's source is a man between 18 and 35 years old in good health and CMV-seropositive. The sample was PBMCs. CDR3 sequence: CASHRPGKASGNTIYF. As DNA, the CDR3 is TGTGCCAGCCACCGCCCGGGGAAGGCGTCTGGAAACACCATATATTTT. Variable domain in full (rest from reference TRBV19 and TRBJ1-3): DGGITQSPKYLFRKEGQNVTLSCEQNLNHDAMYWYRQDPGQGLRLIYYSQIVNDFQKGDIAEGYSVSREKKESFPLTVTSAQKNPTAFYLCASHRPGKASGNTIYFGEGSWLTVV.